Presented here are 26 T cell receptor beta chains from one specimen sequenced in a study of shared clonotypes between healthy human individuals. The table came from immunoSEQ multiplex PCR; TCRdb's copy has only in-frame clones and leaves some out. The repertoire has over a million clones, about 75% of them found once; the top ten carry less than 1.5%. The sample taken for sequencing was memory CD4+ T cells sorted from blood. As for subset: CD45RA-negative fraction. The receptor source for this set is a young man in good health.

The chain has TRBV18 and TRBJ1-1, with D uncertain. CDR3 length: 13 amino acids. Between the trimmed V and J ends, which lost 7 bases and 1 base, there was a span of 10 bases. CDR1 is KGHSH and CDR2 is LQKENI in the germline V gene. The DNA for the CDR3 is TGTGCCAGCTTAGGGCAAGAGAACACTGAAGCTTTCTTT. Amino acid sequence: CASLGQENTEAFF.

There are a few counts of this clone. The same CDR3 arises from other DNA sequences in this sample as well. The rearrangement joins TRBV29-1 to TRBJ1-6, with TRBD1 identical over 7 bases. The CDR3 runs to 15 residues. Losses at the gene ends were 3 bases for V and 6 bases for J; bases not matched to a gene: 8. Looked up from germline, CDR1 is SQVTM and CDR2 is ANQGSEA. The CDR3 protein is CSVEGQQGLNSPLHF. CDR3 DNA sequence: TGCAGCGTTGAGGGACAGCAAGGACTTAATTCACCCCTCCACTTT. The full variable domain, with the rest looked up from reference TRBV29-1 and TRBJ1-6, is SAVISQKPSRDICQRGTSLTIQCQVDSQVTMMFWYRQQPGQSLTLIATANQGSEATYESGFVIDKFPISRPNLTFSTLTVSNMSPEDSSIYLCSVEGQQGLNSPLHFGNGTRLTVT.

The gene calls are TRBV5-1 and TRBJ2-3, with 10 bases that match TRBD2. The germline CDR1 and CDR2 sequences are SGHRS and YFSETQ. The V gene end was trimmed by 4 bases and the J gene end by 4 bases; junction bases not matched to a gene: 15. CDR3 size: 18 residues. The CDR3 spells CASSPGHSSGSSADTQYF. The CDR3 nucleotides are TGCGCCAGCAGCCCGGGGCACTCTAGCGGGAGCTCCGCAGATACGCAGTATTTT.

This clone was seen more than once but under ten times. The rearrangement joins TRBV7-9 to TRBJ2-3; D possibly corresponds to TRBD2 (6 bases). This CDR3 is 16 amino acids long. V gave up 5 bases and J gave up 6 bases, with 21 bases separating them. Germline CDR1 is SEHNR and CDR2 is FQNEAQ (reference sequence). The CDR3 sequence: CASSNILAFLADTQYF. The CDR3 DNA follows: TGTGCCAGCAGCAACATACTAGCATTTTTGGCCGATACGCAGTATTTT.

V is TRBV5-5 and J is TRBJ2-7, with 9 bases identical to TRBD2. J lost 7 bases, V lost 2 bases, and 10 bases had no gene match. This CDR3 region has 15 residues. Germline CDR1 SGHKS, CDR2 YYEKEE (reference sequence). CDR3 region: CASSFRLADTQEQYF. The CDR3 bases are TGTGCCAGCAGCTTCAGACTAGCGGATACTCAAGAGCAGTACTTC.

The chain combines TRBV5-4 with TRBJ1-2; D possibly corresponds to TRBD1 (5 bases). The V and J ends lost 0 bases and 5 bases respectively, with 11 bases between them. CDR1 and CDR2 (germline): SGHNT, YYREEE (reference sequence). The CDR3 runs 14 residues. CDR3 amino acids: CASSLGGFGYGYTF. Here the CDR3 DNA reads TGTGCCAGCAGCTTGGGGGGCTTTGGATATGGCTACACCTTC.

This chain links TRBV11-2 with TRBJ2-7; 9 nucleotides match TRBD2. Trimming removed 0 bases from V and 6 bases from J; junction bases left unmatched: 12. Germline V CDR1 and CDR2: SGHAT, FQNNGV. CDR3 length: 17 amino acids. This chain's CDR3 is CASSLEWGGRAGREQYF. In DNA form, the CDR3 reads TGTGCCAGCAGCTTAGAATGGGGCGGGAGGGCAGGACGCGAGCAGTACTTC.

This clone was seen just once. This chain connects TRBV28 to TRBJ1-6; no clear D. Per germline, CDR1 MDHEN and CDR2 SYDVKM. V was cut by 1 base and J by 10 bases, with 17 bases left in between. This CDR3 region has 16 residues. The CDR3, as DNA: TGTGCCAGCAGTTTATCCTCCTCCACTTGGCAGTCACCCCTCCACTTT. Its translation is CASSLSSSTWQSPLHF.

This sequence joins TRBV15 and TRBJ1-1; 8 bases match TRBD1. Per germline, CDR1 LNHNV and CDR2 YYDKDF (reference sequence). The CDR3 has 17 amino acids. V dropped 0 bases and J dropped 0; count of bases not matched to a gene: 6. CDR3 in DNA: TGTGCCACCAGCAGAGATGGGGGACAGGCCCTGAACACTGAAGCTTTCTTT. Encoded protein: CATSRDGGQALNTEAFF. Full variable domain (remainder filled in from reference TRBV15 and TRBJ1-1): DAMVIQNPRYQVTQFGKPVTLSCSQTLNHNVMYWYQQKSSQAPKLLFHYYDKDFNNEADTPDNFQSRRPNTSFCFLDIRSPGLGDTAMYLCATSRDGGQALNTEAFFGQGTRLTVV.

The chain couples TRBV5-5 to TRBJ1-2; the D gene is possibly TRBD1 (5 bases). The CDR3 is made up of 16 amino acids. Per the germline V gene, CDR1 is SGHKS and CDR2 is YYEKEE (reference sequence). The V end was cut by 5 bases, the J end by 1 base, with 18 bases between. CDR3 loop: CASSKNQGRSNYGYTF. CDR3 sequence (DNA): TGTGCCAGCAGTAAAAACCAGGGAAGGAGTAACTATGGCTACACCTTC.

CDR3 amino acids: CASHPGSGNYGYTF. CDR3 DNA sequence: TGCGCCAGCCATCCCGGGTCGGGTAACTATGGCTACACCTTC. This chain links TRBV5-1 with TRBJ1-2; D is uncertain. CDR1 is SGHRS, CDR2 YFSETQ, per germline. The CDR3 has 14 amino acids. The V gene lost 7 bases and the J gene lost 1 base, with 14 bases spanning the gap.

This rearrangement joins TRBV19 to TRBJ1-1, with D unclear. This CDR3 has 12 amino acids. The ends were cut back, 5 bases at V and 7 bases at J, with 11 bases in the middle. Per germline, CDR1 LNHDA and CDR2 SQIVND (reference sequence). The CDR3 region has the DNA TGTGCCAGTAGTCAGAGGGAGAGTGAAGCTTTCTTT. This translates into CASSQRESEAFF.

This clone was seen repeatedly, ten times or more. The J gene is TRBJ2-4, the V gene TRBV7-9, with D unresolved. V was pared by 0 bases and J by 11 bases, with 8 bases between. Germline lookup yields CDR1 SEHNR and CDR2 FQNEAQ (reference sequence). This CDR3 spans 12 amino acids. The CDR3 DNA reads as TGTGCCAGCAGCTTAGCCAGTAACGTTCAGTACTTC. The encoded protein is CASSLASNVQYF.

The chain has TRBV11-2 and TRBJ2-7, with D maybe TRBD2 (5 bases). The ends were cut back, 0 bases at V and 3 bases at J, with 15 bases in the middle. The CDR3 covers 16 residues. The germline gives CDR1 SGHAT, CDR2 FQNNGV. The DNA for the CDR3 is TGTGCCAGCAGCTTAGATCTGGAGGCGGCCAGCTACGAGCAGTACTTC. Translated, it gives CASSLDLEAASYEQYF.

The chain combines TRBV7-9 with TRBJ2-3, with TRBD1 matching over 10 bases. Germline CDR1 is SEHNR and CDR2 is FQNEAQ (reference sequence). V shed 5 bases and J 6 bases; nucleotides not matched to a gene: 11. This CDR3 contains 16 residues. CDR3 nucleotide sequence: TGTGCCAGCAGCGCCGGGACAGGGGCCCCCTCTGATACGCAGTATTTT. Translation gives CASSAGTGAPSDTQYF.

This clone was picked up one time. V gene TRBV6-1 combines with J gene TRBJ1-5, with D possibly matching TRBD1 (6 bases). The CDR3 spans 15 residues. Trimming stripped 7 bases from V and 6 bases from J, with 19 bases between. Germline values: CDR1 MNHNS, CDR2 SASEGT. CDR3 DNA sequence: TGTGCCAGCAAAGGAGCGGGGGCCAGGGGTCAGCCCCAGCATTTT. Translated, it gives CASKGAGARGQPQHF.

This sequence joins TRBV11-2 and TRBJ1-3; D remains unclear. The CDR3 runs to 13 residues. CDR1 is SGHAT and CDR2 is FQNNGV in the germline V gene. Trimming stripped 5 bases from V and 3 bases from J, with 8 bases between. This chain's CDR3 is CASSPAGGNTIYF. The CDR3 DNA follows: TGTGCCAGCAGCCCAGCCGGTGGAAACACCATATATTTT.

The V and J genes are TRBV7-2 and TRBJ2-5; no definite D call. The CDR3 sequence is 15 residues long. Trimming removed 6 bases at V and 3 bases at J, with 17 bases between. CDR1 and CDR2 (germline): SGHTA, FQGNSA. Here the CDR3 reads CASSPFRRLKETQYF. CDR3 DNA sequence: TGTGCCAGCAGTCCCTTTAGGCGGCTAAAAGAGACCCAGTACTTC.

V usage is TRBV14 and J usage is TRBJ2-4, with TRBD2 matching 10 bases. There are 22 residues in the CDR3. Germline V gene data show CDR1 as SGHDN and CDR2 as FVKESK. With V trimmed by 0 bases and J by 3 bases, 20 bases remained unmatched. In nucleotides, the CDR3 is TGTGCCAGCAGCCAAGATGGGGTAAAGGGGCTAGCGGGAGCTCTAGACAAAAACATTCAGTACTTC. Residues: CASSQDGVKGLAGALDKNIQYF. Full variable domain (rest looked up from reference TRBV14 and TRBJ2-4): EAGVTQFPSHSVIEKGQTVTLRCDPISGHDNLYWYRRVMGKEIKFLLHFVKESKQDESGMPNNRFLAERTGGTYSTLKVQPAELEDSGVYFCASSQDGVKGLAGALDKNIQYFGAGTRLSVL.

V usage is TRBV19 and J usage is TRBJ2-1; TRBD2 agrees at 14 bases. CDR1 LNHDA and CDR2 SQIVND come from the germline V gene (reference sequence). The CDR3 consists of 13 residues. V lost 9 bases, J lost 8 bases, and 3 bases stayed unmatched. The CDR3 reads CARGLAGGHEQFF. CDR3 sequence (DNA): TGTGCCAGAGGACTAGCGGGGGGTCATGAGCAGTTCTTC. Looking up the rest from reference TRBV19 and TRBJ2-1 gives the full variable domain: DGGITQSPKYLFRKEGQNVTLSCEQNLNHDAMYWYRQDPGQGLRLIYYSQIVNDFQKGDIAEGYSVSREKKESFPLTVTSAQKNPTAFYLCARGLAGGHEQFFGPGTRLTVL.

The V call is TRBV5-1, the J call TRBJ2-1, with D unclear. Germline V gives CDR1 SGHRS, CDR2 YFSETQ. This CDR3 has 14 amino acids. V lost 0 bases to trimming and J lost 4 bases, with 8 bases between them. As DNA, the CDR3 is TGCGCCAGCAGCTTGGAGGATCATTACAATGAGCAGTTCTTC. Amino acids: CASSLEDHYNEQFF.

This clone occurred once. The rearrangement links TRBV18 to TRBJ2-1; 8 nucleotides align to TRBD1. The germline V gene encodes CDR1 KGHSH and CDR2 LQKENI. The J segment lost 5 bases and the V segment lost 6 bases, leaving 3 bases of the junction unmatched. The length of the CDR3 is 13 residues. The CDR3 DNA is TGTGCCAGCTCCGGACAGGGAAACAATGAGCAGTTCTTC. Its protein is CASSGQGNNEQFF.

This CDR3 reads CSAIGTLEQYF. CDR3 nucleotide sequence: TGCAGTGCAATAGGGACACTCGAGCAGTACTTC. The rearrangement uses TRBV20-1 and TRBJ2-7; tentatively, D is TRBD1 (6 bases). V was pared by 6 bases and J by 6 bases, with 12 bases between. Germline loops: CDR1 DFQATT, CDR2 SNEGSKA (reference sequence). The length of the CDR3 is 11 residues.

The chain combines TRBV11-2 with TRBJ1-4, with 7 bases lining up with TRBD1. J gave up 3 bases and V 3 bases, and 7 bases lay outside the gene matches. Germline V CDR1 and CDR2: SGHAT, FQNNGV. The CDR3 runs 16 residues. The CDR3 DNA sequence: TGTGCCAGCAGCTTTACAGGGGTCGACCCTAATGAAAAACTGTTTTTT. Residues: CASSFTGVDPNEKLFF.

The genes are TRBV30 and TRBJ1-4, with D hard to call. CDR1 is GTSNPN and CDR2 is SVGIG in the germline V gene (reference sequence). V gave up 0 bases and J gave up 8 bases, with 13 bases separating them. The CDR3 contains 14 residues. The CDR3 region is CAWSVTGWGEKLFF. The CDR3 nucleotides are TGTGCCTGGAGTGTAACGGGGTGGGGAGAAAAACTGTTTTTT.

This clone was observed a handful of times. This chain connects TRBV9 to TRBJ1-3; D gene unclear. Germline assignment: CDR1 SGDLS and CDR2 YYNGEE. CDR3 size: 15 residues. V was pared by 2 bases and J by 0 bases, with 9 bases between. CDR3 nucleotide sequence: TGTGCCAGCAGCGTCCGTGGAAGCTCTGGAAACACCATATATTTT. Encoded protein: CASSVRGSSGNTIYF.